This T cell receptor beta chain was documented in a study of blood T cell repertoires in COVID-19. Methods used by the authors: Estimated nucleated cell counts came from reference gene primer amplification. Assay used: immunoSEQ multiplex PCR; TCRdb lists only in-frame clones, some missing. V and J calls and clone size are given by that table; D and trimming were obtained from the DNA. The data hold 15,000 to 20,000 clones, with 65% to 85% observed a single time. The V and J ends lost 0 bases and 1 base respectively, with 4 bases between them. CDR3 length equals 13 residues. CDR1 SGHKS and CDR2 YYEKEE come from the germline V gene (reference sequence). The table lists this clone with a few counts.

The sample taken for sequencing was peripheral blood. This sequence joins TRBV5-5 and TRBJ2-5; unclear D gene. The source is a human donor in a cohort sampled during active COVID-19. CDR3 DNA sequence: TGTGCCAGCAGCTTGGCTAGCCAAGAGACCCAGTACTTC. Its translation: CASSLASQETQYF.